This paragraph reports one TCR beta chain. This clone's antigen is unknown. There are no base qualities to consult, and no much larger clone falls within one base. What the time point label conveys for this sample: peripheral blood 6 weeks after treatment start. A cohort of 25 to 30 patients with locally advanced or metastatic urothelial carcinoma, treated at Memorial Sloan Kettering on a trial protocol, was included. Peripheral blood mononuclear cells were collected pretreatment and during treatment, at between 1 and 8 total time points per patient. The Qiagen DNeasy Blood extraction kit was used to purify genomic DNA from total PBMCs and from tumor samples. PBMCs were collected pretreatment and during treatment, and were isolated and stored as previously described. From its cysteine to its phenylalanine, the CDR3 spans 16 amino acids. Just the 48-base CDR3 DNA is kept, in frame starting at base 1. Germline trimming: 0 bases from V, 1 base from J; junction bases outside gene matches: 0. In the germline V gene, CDR1 corresponds to SGHAT and CDR2 to FQNNGV.

This sample stems from a study of PD-L1 blockade in urothelial cancer (TCRdb year 2017). Context from the whole study: All patients started therapy in about 2014 and received atezolizumab 1,200 mg intravenously every 3 weeks. Blood samples gave median yields of approximately 130,000 T cells and 82,636 unique TCRs, along with a median clonality of 0.080. The study was an exploratory multi-omic analysis of somatic, immune and clinical correlates of response to PD-L1 blockade with atezolizumab in urothelial cancer. About 90% of the roughly 30 patients were males with bladder-origin urothelial cancer, and about 60% of the roughly 30 reported a prior smoking history. Durable clinical benefit was achieved by nine patients and was not achieved by 20 patients. Patients had an ECOG performance status of 0 or 1 and had received between 0 and 3 prior chemotherapy regimens. Twenty-nine patients had pretreatment blood TCR-seq, about 25 had at least one posttreatment blood collection, and about 25 had tumor TCR-seq. Pretreatment tumor samples and matched peripheral blood, collected serially before and after atezolizumab treatment, underwent TCR sequencing. Blood samples were analyzed at two time points: 3 weeks after treatment start (second dose) and 6 weeks after treatment start. Durable clinical benefit was defined as a progression-free survival longer than 6 months, and TCR features were additionally tested against progression-free survival and overall survival. In the same patients, whole exome sequencing and RNA sequencing of pretreatment tumors were performed in addition to TCR sequencing.

To estimate absolute template abundance from read counts, synthetic TCR analog templates were spiked into each PCR. The immunoSEQ assay was used to amplify TCRbeta CDR3 regions from genomic DNA with bias-controlled V and J gene primers. Rearranged TCRbeta segments were sequenced at approximately 20X coverage. Per the source publication's procedure: Clustering was used to correct sequencing errors, and CDR3s were annotated against IMGT to assign V, D and J genes. Downstream analyses used only productive TCRbeta rearrangements, leaving out any out-of-frame or stop-codon sequences. To compute clonality, Shannon entropy was normalized by the log of the number of unique productive sequences and then subtracted from one. Clones differing between time points or between blood and tumor were identified using Fisher's exact test with Benjamini-Hochberg correction, with an adjusted p below 0.01 applied as the threshold. TCRdb limited this immuneACCESS table to in-frame rearrangements with V and J called. A share of clones is missing; checked studies link under half to unresolved V genes, and the rest is unexplained. The V and J calls and clone size are taken from that table; D and trimming were inferred from the DNA. The table for this sample lists 40,000 to 45,000 clones; 91% of them were counted only once. 7.3% of the sample belongs to the ten largest clones.

Beyond this particular receptor, the publication reports: Small sample size (n ≈ 28) and many exploratory analyses mean the results are intended to be hypothesis-generating. A pretreatment peripheral blood TCR clonality below the median was linked to improved progression-free and overall survival. At 3 weeks after the start of treatment, tumor-associated TCR clones in peripheral blood had expanded more in patients with durable benefit (n of about 20, p = 0.022).

The sample was PBMCs, taken around atezolizumab (anti-PD-L1) treatment. This chain joins TRBV11-2 to TRBJ2-6; 7 central nucleotides agree with TRBD2. This clonotype originated in a man between 65 and 85 years old with urothelial cancer. The CDR3 region: CASSLEGGSGANVLTF. The DNA sequence follows: TGTGCCAGCAGCTTAGAGGGAGGGTCTGGGGCCAACGTCCTGACTTTC.